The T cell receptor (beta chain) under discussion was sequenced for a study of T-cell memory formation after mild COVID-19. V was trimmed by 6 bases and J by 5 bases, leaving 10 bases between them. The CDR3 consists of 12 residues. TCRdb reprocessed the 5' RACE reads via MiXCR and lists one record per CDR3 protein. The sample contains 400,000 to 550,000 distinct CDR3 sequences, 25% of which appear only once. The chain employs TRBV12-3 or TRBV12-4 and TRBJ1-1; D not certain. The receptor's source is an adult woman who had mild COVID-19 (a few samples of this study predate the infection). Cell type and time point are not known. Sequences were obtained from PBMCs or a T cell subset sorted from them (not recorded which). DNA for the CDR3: TGTGCCAGCAGCAAAACCGAAACTGAAGCTTTCTTT. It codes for CASSKTETEAFF.